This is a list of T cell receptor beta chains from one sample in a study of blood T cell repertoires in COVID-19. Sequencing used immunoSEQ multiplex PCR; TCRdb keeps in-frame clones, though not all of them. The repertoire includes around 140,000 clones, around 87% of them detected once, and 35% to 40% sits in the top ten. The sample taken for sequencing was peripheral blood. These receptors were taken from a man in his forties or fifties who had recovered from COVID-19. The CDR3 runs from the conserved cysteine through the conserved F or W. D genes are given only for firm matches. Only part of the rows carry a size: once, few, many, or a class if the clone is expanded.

CDR3 protein: CASSVELAASTDTQYF
CDR3 DNA: TGTGCCAGCAGCGTCGAACTAGCGGCTAGCACAGATACGCAGTATTTT
D gene: TRBD2
J gene: TRBJ2-3
clone size: NA
V gene: TRBV9

CDR3 protein: CASSRGLADNEQFF
CDR3 DNA: TGTGCCAGCAGCCGGGGACTAGCGGACAATGAGCAGTTCTTC
D gene: TRBD2
J gene: TRBJ2-1
clone size: once
V gene: TRBV3-1/TRBV3-2

CDR3 protein: CASSQDRGQPQHF
CDR3 DNA: TGCGCCAGCAGCCAAGATAGGGGTCAGCCCCAGCATTTT
D gene: NA
J gene: TRBJ1-5
clone size: NA
V gene: TRBV4-3

CDR3 protein: CASSYRGLENQPQHF
CDR3 DNA: TGTGCCAGCAGTTACAGGGGGCTGGAGAATCAGCCCCAGCATTTT
D gene: TRBD1
J gene: TRBJ1-5
clone size: NA
V gene: TRBV6-5

CDR3 protein: CASSLGDSPYEQYF
CDR3 DNA: TGCGCCAGCAGCTTGGGGGACTCACCCTACGAGCAGTACTTC
D gene: NA
J gene: TRBJ2-7
clone size: NA
V gene: TRBV5-1

CDR3 protein: CASSKGEVSGNTIYF
CDR3 DNA: TGTGCCAGCAGCAAAGGAGAGGTCTCTGGAAACACCATATATTTT
D gene: NA
J gene: TRBJ1-3
clone size: NA
V gene: TRBV11-2

CDR3 protein: CASLSRTEAFF
CDR3 DNA: TGTGCCAGCCTATCTCGTACTGAAGCTTTCTTT
D gene: NA
J gene: TRBJ1-1
clone size: NA
V gene: TRBV2

CDR3 protein: CASSISLAGVYEQYF
CDR3 DNA: TGTGCCAGTAGTATCAGTCTAGCGGGGGTGTACGAGCAGTACTTC
D gene: TRBD2
J gene: TRBJ2-7
clone size: few
V gene: TRBV19

CDR3 protein: CASSRDRNSREKLFF
CDR3 DNA: TGTGCCAGCAGCCGAGACCGGAACTCTAGAGAAAAACTGTTTTTT
D gene: NA
J gene: TRBJ1-4
clone size: once
V gene: TRBV13

CDR3 protein: CASSRAQSPLAKNIQYF
CDR3 DNA: TGTGCCAGCAGCCGCGCACAGTCTCCCCTAGCCAAAAACATTCAGTACTTC
D gene: NA
J gene: TRBJ2-4
clone size: NA
V gene: TRBV7-9

CDR3 protein: CASSQDGAGRVEKLFF
CDR3 DNA: TGCGCCAGCAGCCAAGATGGGGCAGGACGGGTTGAAAAACTGTTTTTT
D gene: NA
J gene: TRBJ1-4
clone size: NA
V gene: TRBV4-1

CDR3 protein: CSVKTVSNQPQHF
CDR3 DNA: TGCAGCGTCAAGACAGTCAGCAATCAGCCCCAGCATTTT
D gene: NA
J gene: TRBJ1-5
clone size: NA
V gene: TRBV29-1

CDR3 protein: CALNRESYEQYF
CDR3 DNA: TGTGCCTTAAACAGGGAGTCGTACGAGCAGTACTTC
D gene: NA
J gene: TRBJ2-7
clone size: NA
V gene: TRBV30

CDR3 protein: CASSLAGGRDEQFF
CDR3 DNA: TGTGCCAGCAGTTTAGCGGGGGGGCGGGATGAGCAGTTCTTC
D gene: TRBD2
J gene: TRBJ2-1
clone size: NA
V gene: TRBV6-5

CDR3 protein: CASSDLPGGHNRRRLSNYGYTF
CDR3 DNA: TGTGCCAGCAGTGACCTCCCGGGGGGCCATAATCGAAGAAGGCTGTCCAACTATGGCTACACCTTC
D gene: NA
J gene: TRBJ1-2
clone size: NA
V gene: TRBV6-4

CDR3 protein: CASSLSGQGGTGELFF
CDR3 DNA: TGTGCCAGCAGCTTGAGCGGACAGGGGGGTACCGGGGAGCTGTTTTTT
D gene: TRBD1
J gene: TRBJ2-2
clone size: few
V gene: TRBV5-8

CDR3 protein: CASSPGTGASGANVLTF
CDR3 DNA: TGTGCCAGCAGCCCCGGGACAGGGGCGTCTGGGGCCAACGTCCTGACTTTC
D gene: TRBD1
J gene: TRBJ2-6
clone size: NA
V gene: TRBV13

CDR3 protein: CASSGGFRYTQYF
CDR3 DNA: TGTGCCAGCAGCGGGGGCTTCCGATATACGCAGTATTTT
D gene: NA
J gene: TRBJ2-3
clone size: NA
V gene: TRBV9

CDR3 protein: CASTLHRDSGNTIYF
CDR3 DNA: TGTGCCAGCACTCTGCACCGGGACTCTGGAAACACCATATATTTT
D gene: NA
J gene: TRBJ1-3
clone size: once
V gene: TRBV6-5

CDR3 protein: CASSLWLAGFTGELFF
CDR3 DNA: TGTGCCAGCAGCTTATGGCTAGCGGGGTTCACCGGGGAGCTGTTTTTT
D gene: TRBD2
J gene: TRBJ2-2
clone size: few
V gene: TRBV7-9

CDR3 protein: CASRSGQGGNTIYF
CDR3 DNA: TGTGCCAGCAGATCAGGACAGGGTGGAAACACCATATATTTT
D gene: TRBD1
J gene: TRBJ1-3
clone size: NA
V gene: TRBV6-5

CDR3 protein: CASSERGTGDQMISGNTIYF
CDR3 DNA: TGTGCCAGCAGTGAACGGGGGACAGGCGATCAAATGATCTCTGGAAACACCATATATTTT
D gene: TRBD1
J gene: TRBJ1-3
clone size: NA
V gene: TRBV6-1

CDR3 protein: CASSRDRGRTDTQYF
CDR3 DNA: TGTGCCAGCAGCCGGGACAGGGGGAGGACAGATACGCAGTATTTT
D gene: TRBD1
J gene: TRBJ2-3
clone size: NA
V gene: TRBV3-1/TRBV3-2

CDR3 protein: CASSPPTGDPYEQYF
CDR3 DNA: TGTGCCAGCTCACCCCCAACAGGGGACCCCTACGAGCAGTACTTC
D gene: TRBD1
J gene: TRBJ2-7
clone size: NA
V gene: TRBV18

CDR3 protein: CASSAGLAGEYEQYF
CDR3 DNA: TGTGCCAGCAGCGCCGGACTAGCGGGGGAGTACGAGCAGTACTTC
D gene: TRBD2
J gene: TRBJ2-7
clone size: NA
V gene: TRBV9

CDR3 protein: CASSPRQPEGTQYF
CDR3 DNA: TGTGCCAGTAGTCCCCGACAGCCGGAGGGTACGCAGTATTTT
D gene: NA
J gene: TRBJ2-3
clone size: NA
V gene: TRBV19

CDR3 protein: CASSLGTGGYGYTF
CDR3 DNA: TGTGCCAGCAGCCTCGGGACAGGGGGGTATGGCTACACCTTC
D gene: TRBD1
J gene: TRBJ1-2
clone size: NA
V gene: TRBV5-4

CDR3 protein: CASSGPQGGTGELFF
CDR3 DNA: TGCGCCAGCAGCGGTCCACAGGGGGGCACCGGGGAGCTGTTTTTT
D gene: TRBD1
J gene: TRBJ2-2
clone size: few
V gene: TRBV10-2

CDR3 protein: CSVEEGQGELYEQYF
CDR3 DNA: TGCAGCGTTGAAGAAGGACAGGGGGAGCTCTACGAGCAGTACTTC
D gene: TRBD1
J gene: TRBJ2-7
clone size: NA
V gene: TRBV29-1

CDR3 protein: CASRDSNEKLFF
CDR3 DNA: TGTGCCAGCAGGGACAGTAATGAAAAACTGTTTTTT
D gene: NA
J gene: TRBJ1-4
clone size: NA
V gene: TRBV2

CDR3 protein: CASSPRGGFETQYF
CDR3 DNA: TGTGCCAGCTCACCAAGGGGAGGCTTCGAGACCCAGTACTTC
D gene: NA
J gene: TRBJ2-5
clone size: NA
V gene: TRBV18

CDR3 protein: CASSCRGGAGETQYF
CDR3 DNA: TGTGCCAGCAGCTGCCGCGGGGGGGCCGGAGAGACCCAGTACTTC
D gene: TRBD2
J gene: TRBJ2-5
clone size: NA
V gene: TRBV13

CDR3 protein: CAWSEGQGVPLHF
CDR3 DNA: TGTGCCTGGAGTGAGGGACAGGGAGTCCCCCTCCACTTT
D gene: TRBD1
J gene: TRBJ1-6
clone size: NA
V gene: TRBV30

CDR3 protein: CASSMRRASGNTIYF
CDR3 DNA: TGTGCCAGTAGTATGCGTAGAGCCTCTGGAAACACCATATATTTT
D gene: NA
J gene: TRBJ1-3
clone size: NA
V gene: TRBV19

CDR3 protein: CASSRTGVNTEAFF
CDR3 DNA: TGTGCCAGCAGCCGTACGGGGGTCAACACTGAAGCTTTCTTT
D gene: NA
J gene: TRBJ1-1
clone size: NA
V gene: TRBV6-2/TRBV6-3

CDR3 protein: CAISKAGTGEGQPQHF
CDR3 DNA: TGTGCCATCAGTAAAGCCGGGACAGGGGAAGGTCAGCCCCAGCATTTT
D gene: TRBD1
J gene: TRBJ1-5
clone size: NA
V gene: TRBV10-3

CDR3 protein: CASSFYALEQYF
CDR3 DNA: TGTGCCAGCAGCTTTTACGCGCTCGAGCAGTACTTC
D gene: NA
J gene: TRBJ2-7
clone size: NA
V gene: TRBV7-2

CDR3 protein: CASRRGGYNEQFF
CDR3 DNA: TGTGCCAGCAGGCGGGGGGGTTACAATGAGCAGTTCTTC
D gene: TRBD2
J gene: TRBJ2-1
clone size: NA
V gene: TRBV6-5

CDR3 protein: CASKEVQTDNSPLHF
CDR3 DNA: TGCGCCAGCAAGGAGGTTCAAACGGATAATTCACCCCTCCACTTT
D gene: NA
J gene: TRBJ1-6
clone size: NA
V gene: TRBV5-1

CDR3 protein: CASSYSRSTYNEQFF
CDR3 DNA: TGTGCCAGCAGTTACTCGAGGTCGACGTACAATGAGCAGTTCTTC
D gene: NA
J gene: TRBJ2-1
clone size: NA
V gene: TRBV6-5

CDR3 protein: CASSLSPAGGQETQYF
CDR3 DNA: TGTGCCAGCAGCTTGTCCCCAGCGGGGGGTCAAGAGACCCAGTACTTC
D gene: TRBD2
J gene: TRBJ2-5
clone size: NA
V gene: TRBV5-4

CDR3 protein: CASSEYVRDTGELFF
CDR3 DNA: TGTGCCAGCAGTGAATACGTGAGGGACACCGGGGAGCTGTTTTTT
D gene: NA
J gene: TRBJ2-2
clone size: NA
V gene: TRBV6-1

CDR3 protein: CASSPQQGWEQYF
CDR3 DNA: TGTGCCAGCAGTCCCCAGCAGGGCTGGGAGCAGTACTTC
D gene: NA
J gene: TRBJ2-7
clone size: NA
V gene: TRBV12-3/TRBV12-4

CDR3 protein: CASSPDREGTDTQYF
CDR3 DNA: TGCGCCAGCAGCCCGGACAGGGAAGGCACAGATACGCAGTATTTT
D gene: TRBD1
J gene: TRBJ2-3
clone size: NA
V gene: TRBV5-1

CDR3 protein: CASRAGTGTYEQYF
CDR3 DNA: TGTGCCAGCAGAGCCGGGACAGGAACCTACGAGCAGTACTTC
D gene: TRBD1
J gene: TRBJ2-7
clone size: NA
V gene: TRBV2

CDR3 protein: CASSVQRGGLPDTQYF
CDR3 DNA: TGCGCCAGCAGCGTACAACGGGGGGGCCTCCCAGATACGCAGTATTTT
D gene: TRBD2
J gene: TRBJ2-3
clone size: few
V gene: TRBV4-1

CDR3 protein: CASSVGAGGGQYF
CDR3 DNA: TGTGCCAGCAGCGTAGGGGCCGGGGGAGGCCAGTACTTC
D gene: NA
J gene: TRBJ2-5
clone size: once
V gene: TRBV9

CDR3 protein: CASRGLAGTTDTQYF
CDR3 DNA: TGTGCCAGCAGAGGACTAGCGGGGACGACAGATACGCAGTATTTT
D gene: TRBD2
J gene: TRBJ2-3
clone size: NA
V gene: TRBV6-6